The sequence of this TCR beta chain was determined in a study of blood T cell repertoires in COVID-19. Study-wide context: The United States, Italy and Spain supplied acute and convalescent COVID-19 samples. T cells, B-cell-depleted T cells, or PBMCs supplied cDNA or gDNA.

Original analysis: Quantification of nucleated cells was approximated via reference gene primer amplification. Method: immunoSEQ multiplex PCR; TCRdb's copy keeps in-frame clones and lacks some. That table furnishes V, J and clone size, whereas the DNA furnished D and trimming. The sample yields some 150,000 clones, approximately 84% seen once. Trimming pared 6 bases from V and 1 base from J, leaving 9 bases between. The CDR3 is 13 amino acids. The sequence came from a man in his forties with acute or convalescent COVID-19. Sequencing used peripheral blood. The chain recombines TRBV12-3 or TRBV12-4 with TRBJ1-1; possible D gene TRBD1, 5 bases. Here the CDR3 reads CASSRVPNTEAFF. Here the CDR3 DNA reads TGTGCCAGCAGCAGGGTCCCGAACACTGAAGCTTTCTTT.